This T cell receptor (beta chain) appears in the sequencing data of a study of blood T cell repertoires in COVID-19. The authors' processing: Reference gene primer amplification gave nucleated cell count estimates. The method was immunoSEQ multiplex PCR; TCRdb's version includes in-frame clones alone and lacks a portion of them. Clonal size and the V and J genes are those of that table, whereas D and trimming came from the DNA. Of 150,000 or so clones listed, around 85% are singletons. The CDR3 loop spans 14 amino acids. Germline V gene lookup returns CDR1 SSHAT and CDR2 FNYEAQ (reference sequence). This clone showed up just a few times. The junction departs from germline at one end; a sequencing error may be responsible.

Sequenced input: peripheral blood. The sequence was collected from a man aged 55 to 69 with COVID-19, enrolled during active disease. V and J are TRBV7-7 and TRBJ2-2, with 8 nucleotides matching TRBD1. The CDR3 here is CASRMTGVTGELFF. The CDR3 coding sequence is TGTGCTAGCAGGATGACAGGGGTCACCGGGGAGCTGTTTTTT. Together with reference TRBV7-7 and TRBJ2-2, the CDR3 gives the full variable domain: GAGVSQSPRYKVTKRGQDVTLRCDPISSHATLYWYQQALGQGPEFLTYFNYEAQPDKSGLPSDRFSAERPEGSISTLTIQRTEQRDSAMYRCASRMTGVTGELFFGEGSRLTVL.